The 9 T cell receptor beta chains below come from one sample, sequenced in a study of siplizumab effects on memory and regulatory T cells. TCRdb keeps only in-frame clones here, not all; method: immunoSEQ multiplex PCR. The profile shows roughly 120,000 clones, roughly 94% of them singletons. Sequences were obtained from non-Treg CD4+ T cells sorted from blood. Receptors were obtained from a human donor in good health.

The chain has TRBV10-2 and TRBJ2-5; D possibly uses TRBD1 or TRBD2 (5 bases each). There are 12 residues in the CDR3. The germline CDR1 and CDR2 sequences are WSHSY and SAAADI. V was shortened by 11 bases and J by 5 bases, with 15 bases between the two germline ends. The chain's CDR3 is CAAQRDGETQYF. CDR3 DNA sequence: TGCGCCGCCCAGAGGGACGGGGAGACCCAGTACTTC.

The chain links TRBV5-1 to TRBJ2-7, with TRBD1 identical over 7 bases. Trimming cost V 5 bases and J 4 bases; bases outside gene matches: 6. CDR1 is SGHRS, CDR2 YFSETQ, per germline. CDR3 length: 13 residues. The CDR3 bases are TGCGCCAGCAGTCCGACAGGGTCGTACGAGCAGTACTTC. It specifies CASSPTGSYEQYF.

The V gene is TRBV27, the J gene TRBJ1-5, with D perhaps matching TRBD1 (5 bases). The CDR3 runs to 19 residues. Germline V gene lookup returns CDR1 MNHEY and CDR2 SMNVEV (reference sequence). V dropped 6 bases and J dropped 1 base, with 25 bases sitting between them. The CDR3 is CASSKALTGTDRSNQPQHF. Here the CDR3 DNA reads TGTGCCAGCAGCAAGGCGCTTACGGGGACTGATAGGAGCAATCAGCCCCAGCATTTT.

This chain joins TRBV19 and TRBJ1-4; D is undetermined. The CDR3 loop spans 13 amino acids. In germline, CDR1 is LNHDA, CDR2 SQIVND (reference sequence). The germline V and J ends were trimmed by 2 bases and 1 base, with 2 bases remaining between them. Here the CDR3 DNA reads TGTGCCAGTAGTATAAAAACTAATGAAAAACTGTTTTTT. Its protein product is CASSIKTNEKLFF.

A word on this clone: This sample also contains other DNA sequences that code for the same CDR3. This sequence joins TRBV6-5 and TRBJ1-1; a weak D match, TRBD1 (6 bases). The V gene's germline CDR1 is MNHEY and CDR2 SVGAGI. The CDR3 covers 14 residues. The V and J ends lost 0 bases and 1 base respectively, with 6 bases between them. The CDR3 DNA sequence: TGTGCCAGCAGTTACTCGACAGGGAACACTGAAGCTTTCTTT. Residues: CASSYSTGNTEAFF.

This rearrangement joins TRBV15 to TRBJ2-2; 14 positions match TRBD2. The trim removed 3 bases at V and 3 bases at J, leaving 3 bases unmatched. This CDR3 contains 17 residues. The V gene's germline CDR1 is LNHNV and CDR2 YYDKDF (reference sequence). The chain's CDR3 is CATSRTSGRAHTGELFF. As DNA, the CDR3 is TGTGCCACCAGCAGGACTAGCGGGAGGGCACACACCGGGGAGCTGTTTTTT.

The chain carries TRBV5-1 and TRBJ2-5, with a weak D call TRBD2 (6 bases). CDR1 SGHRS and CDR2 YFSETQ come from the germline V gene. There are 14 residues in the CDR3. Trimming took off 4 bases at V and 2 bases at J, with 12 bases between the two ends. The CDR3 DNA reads TGCGCCAGCAGCCGCGGGACGCTACAAGAGACCCAGTACTTC. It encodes CASSRGTLQETQYF. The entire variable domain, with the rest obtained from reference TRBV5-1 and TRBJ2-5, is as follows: KAGVTQTPRYLIKTRGQQVTLSCSPISGHRSVSWYQQTPGQGLQFLFEYFSETQRNKGNFPGRFSGRQFSNSRSEMNVSTLELGDSALYLCASSRGTLQETQYFGPGTRLLVL.

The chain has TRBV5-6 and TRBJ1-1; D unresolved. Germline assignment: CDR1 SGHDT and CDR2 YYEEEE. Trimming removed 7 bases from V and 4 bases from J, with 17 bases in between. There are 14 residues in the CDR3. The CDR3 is CASLHGTASTEAFF. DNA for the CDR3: TGTGCCAGCCTTCACGGAACGGCGAGCACTGAAGCTTTCTTT. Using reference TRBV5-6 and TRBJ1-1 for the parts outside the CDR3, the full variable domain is DAGVTQSPTHLIKTRGQQVTLRCSPKSGHDTVSWYQQALGQGPQFIFQYYEEEERQRGNFPDRFSGHQFPNYSSELNVNALLLGDSALYLCASLHGTASTEAFFGQGTRLTVV.

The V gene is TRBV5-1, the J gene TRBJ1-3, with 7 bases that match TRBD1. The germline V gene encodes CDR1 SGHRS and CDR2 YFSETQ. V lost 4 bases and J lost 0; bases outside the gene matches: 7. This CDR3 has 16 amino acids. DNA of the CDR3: TGCGCCAGCAGCGAAGGGACAGCCAGCTCTGGAAACACCATATATTTT. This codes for CASSEGTASSGNTIYF.